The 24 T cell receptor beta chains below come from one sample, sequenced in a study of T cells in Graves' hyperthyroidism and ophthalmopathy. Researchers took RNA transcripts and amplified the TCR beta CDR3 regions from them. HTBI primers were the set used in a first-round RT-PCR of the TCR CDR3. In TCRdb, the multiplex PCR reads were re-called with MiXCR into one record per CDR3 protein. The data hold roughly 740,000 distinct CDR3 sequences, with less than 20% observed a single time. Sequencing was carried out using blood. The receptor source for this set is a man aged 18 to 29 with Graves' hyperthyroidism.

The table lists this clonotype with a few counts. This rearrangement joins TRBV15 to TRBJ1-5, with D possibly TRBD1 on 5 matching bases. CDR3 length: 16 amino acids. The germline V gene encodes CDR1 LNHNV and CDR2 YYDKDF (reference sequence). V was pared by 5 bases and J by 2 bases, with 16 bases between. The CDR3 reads CATSPRAGTGNQPQHF. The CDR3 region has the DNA TGTGCCACCAGCCCTCGCGCAGGGACGGGCAATCAGCCCCAGCATTTT.

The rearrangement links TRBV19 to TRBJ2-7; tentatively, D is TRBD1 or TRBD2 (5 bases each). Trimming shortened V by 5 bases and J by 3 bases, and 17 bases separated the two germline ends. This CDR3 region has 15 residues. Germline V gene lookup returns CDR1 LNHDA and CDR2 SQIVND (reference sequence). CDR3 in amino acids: CASSFKRGGSYEQYF. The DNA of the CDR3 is TGTGCCAGTAGTTTCAAGAGGGGTGGGAGCTACGAGCAGTACTTC. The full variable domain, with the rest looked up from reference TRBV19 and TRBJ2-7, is DGGITQSPKYLFRKEGQNVTLSCEQNLNHDAMYWYRQDPGQGLRLIYYSQIVNDFQKGDIAEGYSVSREKKESFPLTVTSAQKNPTAFYLCASSFKRGGSYEQYFGPGTRLTVT.

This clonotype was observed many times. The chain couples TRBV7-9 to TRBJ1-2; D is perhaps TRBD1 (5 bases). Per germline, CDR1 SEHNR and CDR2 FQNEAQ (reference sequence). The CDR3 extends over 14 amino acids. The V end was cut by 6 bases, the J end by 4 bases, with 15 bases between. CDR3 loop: CASSPSGDSYGYTF. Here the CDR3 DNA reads TGTGCCAGCAGTCCAAGCGGAGACAGCTATGGCTACACCTTC.

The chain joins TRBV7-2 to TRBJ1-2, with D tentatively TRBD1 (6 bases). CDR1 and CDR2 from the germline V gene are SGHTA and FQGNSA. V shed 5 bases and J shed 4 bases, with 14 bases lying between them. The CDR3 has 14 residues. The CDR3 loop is CASSADGGAYGYTF. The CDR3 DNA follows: TGTGCCAGCAGCGCAGACGGGGGGGCCTATGGCTACACCTTC. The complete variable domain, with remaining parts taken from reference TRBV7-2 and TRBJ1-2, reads GAGVSQSPSNKVTEKGKDVELRCDPISGHTALYWYRQSLGQGLEFLIYFQGNSAPDKSGLPSDRFSAERTGGSVSTLTIQRTQQEDSAVYLCASSADGGAYGYTFGSGTRLTVV.

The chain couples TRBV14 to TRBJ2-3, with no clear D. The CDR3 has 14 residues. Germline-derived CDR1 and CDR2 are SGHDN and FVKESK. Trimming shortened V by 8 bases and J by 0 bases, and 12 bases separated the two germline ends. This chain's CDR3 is CASRSRLSTDTQYF. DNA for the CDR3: TGTGCCAGCCGGTCACGACTTAGCACAGATACGCAGTATTTT.

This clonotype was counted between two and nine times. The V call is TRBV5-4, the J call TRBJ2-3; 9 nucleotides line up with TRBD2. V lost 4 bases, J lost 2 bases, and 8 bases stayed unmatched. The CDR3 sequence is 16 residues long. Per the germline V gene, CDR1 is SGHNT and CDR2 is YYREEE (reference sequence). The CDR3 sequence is CASSPVAGVITDTQYF. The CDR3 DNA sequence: TGTGCCAGCAGCCCTGTAGCGGGAGTGATCACAGATACGCAGTATTTT.

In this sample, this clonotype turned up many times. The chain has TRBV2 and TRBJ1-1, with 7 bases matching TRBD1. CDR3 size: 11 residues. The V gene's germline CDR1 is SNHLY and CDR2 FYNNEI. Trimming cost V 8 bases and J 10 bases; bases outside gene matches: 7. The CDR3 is CASVTGAGAFF. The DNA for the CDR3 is TGTGCCAGCGTTACAGGGGCGGGAGCTTTCTTT.

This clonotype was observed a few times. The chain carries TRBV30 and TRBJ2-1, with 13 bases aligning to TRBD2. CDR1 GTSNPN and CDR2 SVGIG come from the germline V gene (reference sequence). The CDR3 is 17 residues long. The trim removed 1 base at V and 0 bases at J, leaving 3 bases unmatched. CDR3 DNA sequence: TGTGCCTGGAGTGGGGGACTAGCGGGATTCTCCTACAATGAGCAGTTCTTC. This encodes CAWSGGLAGFSYNEQFF.

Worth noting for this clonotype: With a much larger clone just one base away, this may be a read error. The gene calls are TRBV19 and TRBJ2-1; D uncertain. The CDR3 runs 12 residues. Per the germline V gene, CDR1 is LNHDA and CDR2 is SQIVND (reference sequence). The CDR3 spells CASSTYRNEQLF. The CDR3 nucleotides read TGTGCCAGTAGTACATACCGCAATGAGCAGCTCTTC.

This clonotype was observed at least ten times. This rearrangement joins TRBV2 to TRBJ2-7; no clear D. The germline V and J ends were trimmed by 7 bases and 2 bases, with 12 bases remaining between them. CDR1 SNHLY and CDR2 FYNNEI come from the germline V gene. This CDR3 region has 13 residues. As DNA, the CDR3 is TGTGCCAGCAATATGGACGTTACCTACGAGCAGTACTTC. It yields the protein CASNMDVTYEQYF.

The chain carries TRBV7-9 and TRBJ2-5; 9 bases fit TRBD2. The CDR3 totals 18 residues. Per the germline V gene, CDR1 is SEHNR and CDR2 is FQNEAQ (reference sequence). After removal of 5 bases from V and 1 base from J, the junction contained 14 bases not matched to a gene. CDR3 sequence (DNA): TGTGCCAGCAGCGTCGGTATACCGGCTAGCGGGGTCCAAGAGACCCAGTACTTC. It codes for CASSVGIPASGVQETQYF.

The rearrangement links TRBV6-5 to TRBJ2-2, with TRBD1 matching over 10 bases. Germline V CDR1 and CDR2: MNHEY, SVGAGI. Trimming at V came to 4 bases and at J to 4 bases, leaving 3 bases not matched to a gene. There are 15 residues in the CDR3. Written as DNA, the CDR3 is TGTGCCAGCAGTTCGGACAGGGGGAGCACCGGGGAGCTGTTTTTT. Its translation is CASSSDRGSTGELFF.

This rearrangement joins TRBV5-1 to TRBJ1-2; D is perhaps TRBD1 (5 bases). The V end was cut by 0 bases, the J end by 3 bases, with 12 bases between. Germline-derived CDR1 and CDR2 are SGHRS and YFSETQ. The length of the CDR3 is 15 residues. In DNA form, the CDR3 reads TGCGCCAGCAGCTTGGGGGGGTTGAAGGACTATGGCTACACCTTC. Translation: CASSLGGLKDYGYTF.

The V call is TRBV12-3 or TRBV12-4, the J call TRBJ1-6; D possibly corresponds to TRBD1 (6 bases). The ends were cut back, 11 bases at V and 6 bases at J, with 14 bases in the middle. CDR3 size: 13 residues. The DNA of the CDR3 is TGTGCCTGTGGGGGGCCCCCTAATTCACCCCTCCACTTT. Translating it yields CACGGPPNSPLHF.

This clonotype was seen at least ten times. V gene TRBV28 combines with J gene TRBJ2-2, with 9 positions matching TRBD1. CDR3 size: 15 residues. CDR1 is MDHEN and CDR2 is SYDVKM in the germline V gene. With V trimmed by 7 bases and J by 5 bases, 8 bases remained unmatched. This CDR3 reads CASTPGQGETGELFF. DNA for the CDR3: TGTGCCAGCACCCCGGGACAGGGAGAAACCGGGGAGCTGTTTTTT.

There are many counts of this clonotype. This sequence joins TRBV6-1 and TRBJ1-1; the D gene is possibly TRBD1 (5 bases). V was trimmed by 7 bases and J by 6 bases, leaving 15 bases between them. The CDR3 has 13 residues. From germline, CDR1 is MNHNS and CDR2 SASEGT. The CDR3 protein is CASTNPQGPEAFF. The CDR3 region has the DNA TGTGCCAGCACGAACCCTCAGGGCCCTGAAGCTTTCTTT.

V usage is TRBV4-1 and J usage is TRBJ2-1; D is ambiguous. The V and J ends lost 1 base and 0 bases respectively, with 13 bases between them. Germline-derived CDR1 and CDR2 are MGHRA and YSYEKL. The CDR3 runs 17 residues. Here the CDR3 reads CASSQGVQASSYNEQFF. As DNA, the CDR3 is TGCGCCAGCAGCCAAGGCGTCCAGGCGAGCTCCTACAATGAGCAGTTCTTC.

The CDR3 DNA reads TGCAGTGCTAGAGGTACAGAAAACCCAACTAATGAAAAACTGTTTTTT. Translated: CSARGTENPTNEKLFF. The V call is TRBV20-1, the J call TRBJ1-4; D gene uncertain. Looked up from germline, CDR1 is DFQATT and CDR2 is SNEGSKA (reference sequence). V dropped 1 base and J dropped 0 bases, with 12 bases sitting between them. CDR3 size: 16 residues.

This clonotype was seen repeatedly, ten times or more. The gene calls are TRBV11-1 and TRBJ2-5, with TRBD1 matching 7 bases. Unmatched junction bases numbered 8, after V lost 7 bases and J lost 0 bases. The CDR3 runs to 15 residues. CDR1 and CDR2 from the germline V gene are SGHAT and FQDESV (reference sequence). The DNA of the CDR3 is TGTGCCAGCACCTTGGACAGGAAGTACCAAGAGACCCAGTACTTC. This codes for CASTLDRKYQETQYF. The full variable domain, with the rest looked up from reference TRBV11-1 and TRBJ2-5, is EAEVAQSPRYKITEKSQAVAFWCDPISGHATLYWYRQILGQGPELLVQFQDESVVDDSQLPKDRFSAERLKGVDSTLKIQPAELGDSAMYLCASTLDRKYQETQYFGPGTRLLVL.

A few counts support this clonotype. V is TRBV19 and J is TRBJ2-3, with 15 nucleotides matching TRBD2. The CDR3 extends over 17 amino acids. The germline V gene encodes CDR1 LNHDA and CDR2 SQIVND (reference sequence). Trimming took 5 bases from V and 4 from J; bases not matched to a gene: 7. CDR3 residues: CASSGLAGGPEADTQYF. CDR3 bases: TGTGCCAGTAGTGGACTAGCGGGAGGGCCGGAGGCAGATACGCAGTATTTT.

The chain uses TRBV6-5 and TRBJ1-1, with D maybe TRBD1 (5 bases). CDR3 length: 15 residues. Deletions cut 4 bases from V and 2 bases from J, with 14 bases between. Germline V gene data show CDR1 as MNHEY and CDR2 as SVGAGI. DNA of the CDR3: TGTGCCAGCAGTTCTTATCCCGGGGCAAACACTGAAGCTTTCTTT. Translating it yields CASSSYPGANTEAFF.

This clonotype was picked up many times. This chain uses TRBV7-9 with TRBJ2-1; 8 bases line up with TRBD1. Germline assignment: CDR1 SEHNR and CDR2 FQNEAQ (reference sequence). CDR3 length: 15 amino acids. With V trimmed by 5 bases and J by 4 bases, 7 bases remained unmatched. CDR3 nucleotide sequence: TGTGCCAGCAGCCAGGACAGGGCGGGTTACAATGAGCAGTTCTTC. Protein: CASSQDRAGYNEQFF.

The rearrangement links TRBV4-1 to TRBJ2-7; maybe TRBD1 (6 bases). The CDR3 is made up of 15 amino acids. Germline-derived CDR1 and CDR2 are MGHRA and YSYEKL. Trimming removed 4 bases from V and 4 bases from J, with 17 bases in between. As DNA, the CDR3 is TGCGCCAGCAGCCTGGAACAGGGTGACGGATACGAGCAGTACTTC. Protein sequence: CASSLEQGDGYEQYF.

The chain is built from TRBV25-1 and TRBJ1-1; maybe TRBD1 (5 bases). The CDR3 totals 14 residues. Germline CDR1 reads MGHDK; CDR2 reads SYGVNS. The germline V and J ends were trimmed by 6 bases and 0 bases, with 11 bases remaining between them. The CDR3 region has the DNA TGTGCCAGCAGATCGGGAGGGGTGAACACTGAAGCTTTCTTT. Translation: CASRSGGVNTEAFF.